This T cell receptor (beta chain) was observed in a study of cytomegalovirus exposure and HLA in healthy donors. Germline V lookup: CDR1 MDHEN, CDR2 SYDVKM. The CDR3 is 15 residues long. J gave up 1 base and V 4 bases, and 5 bases lay outside the gene matches. Details on this clone: Its antigen is unknown.

The study's findings and limits: In vitro, a few CMV-associated chains proved specific for CMV antigens. It was reportedly the case that the classifier diagnosed cytomegalovirus status with high specificity and sensitivity. The availability of immune exposure information extended only to CMV serostatus.

PCR used 60 Vbeta primers and 13 Jbeta primers. Sequencing was performed with immunoSEQ multiplex PCR; in TCRdb, only in-frame clones are kept and a portion is missing. The sample holds about 110,000 clones. Sequenced: PBMCs. The chain has TRBV28 and TRBJ1-2; TRBD1 aligns across 8 bases. The receptor comes from a middle-aged man in good health and CMV-seropositive. The CDR3 DNA is TGTGCCAGCAGTTACCGGGACAGGCGTAACTATGGCTACACCTTC. Protein: CASSYRDRRNYGYTF.